This T cell receptor beta chain was captured by sequencing in a study of CD8 T cells in Susac syndrome. Sequencing of TCR beta drew on CD8+ and CD4+ T cells from blood. Age- and sex-matched healthy donors served as the control group. RNA totalling roughly 0.45 to 1 ug underwent reverse transcription with random hexamers. TCR beta CDR3 was amplified by immunoSEQ covering 54 Vbeta and 13 Jbeta. TCRdb fed the immunoSEQ multiplex PCR reads into MiXCR, producing one record per CDR3 protein. The data show some 80,000 distinct CDR3 sequences, about 94% seen once. This receptor was obtained from a human donor in good health. Material: CD8+ T cells from PBMCs.

The CDR3 nucleotides are TGCGCCAGCAGCCAAGATCCGGTGGACACCGGGGAGCTGTTTTTT. Translating gives CASSQDPVDTGELFF. V usage is TRBV4-3 and J usage is TRBJ2-2; D uncertain. There are 15 residues in the CDR3. V shed 0 bases and J shed 3 bases, with 8 bases lying between them. CDR1 and CDR2 from the germline V gene are LGHNA and YSLEER.